This T cell receptor (beta chain) stems from a study of blood T cell repertoires in COVID-19. Across the whole study: Material from acute and convalescent COVID-19 was sourced from the United States, Italy and Spain. T cells, B-cell-depleted T cells, or PBMCs supplied cDNA or gDNA.

As processed by the authors: Estimates of nucleated cell counts were drawn from the amplification of reference gene primers. Only in-frame clones appear in the TCRdb table, and some are missing; sequencing was by immunoSEQ multiplex PCR. The DNA gave D and trimming, while V, J and clone size come from that table. The repertoire holds more than 200,000 clones, with nearly 90% as singletons. Losses at the gene ends were 2 bases for V and 0 bases for J; bases not matched to a gene: 1. The CDR3 contains 14 residues. The germline CDR1 and CDR2 sequences are SEHNR and FQNEAQ (reference sequence). The rearrangement joins TRBV7-9 to TRBJ2-7, with TRBD1 matching 7 bases. This receptor was taken from a woman aged 40 to 50 who had recovered from COVID-19. Sequenced material: peripheral blood. In DNA form, the CDR3 reads TGTGCCAGCAGCTTACGGGACAGCTCCTACGAGCAGTACTTC. It translates to CASSLRDSSYEQYF.